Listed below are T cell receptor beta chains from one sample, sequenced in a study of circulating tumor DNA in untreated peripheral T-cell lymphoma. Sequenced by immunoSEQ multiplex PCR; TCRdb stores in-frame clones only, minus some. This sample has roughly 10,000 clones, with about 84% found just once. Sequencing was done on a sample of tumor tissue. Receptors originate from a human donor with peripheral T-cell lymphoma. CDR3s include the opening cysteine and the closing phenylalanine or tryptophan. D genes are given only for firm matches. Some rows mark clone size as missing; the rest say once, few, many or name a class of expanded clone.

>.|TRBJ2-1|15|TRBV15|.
CATSRGTGTSNEQFF
TGTGCCACCAGCAGAGGAACTGGGACTTCCAATGAGCAGTTCTTC
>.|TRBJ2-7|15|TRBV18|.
CASSPLSLTGYEQYF
TGTGCCAGCTCACCACTTAGTCTTACGGGGTACGAGCAGTACTTC
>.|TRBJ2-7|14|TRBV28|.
CASSFGRSGYEQYF
TGTGCCAGCAGTTTCGGCAGGTCCGGGTACGAGCAGTACTTC
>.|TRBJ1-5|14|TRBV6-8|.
CASGLAQGNQPQHF
TGTGCCAGCGGGTTAGCGCAGGGAAATCAGCCCCAGCATTTT
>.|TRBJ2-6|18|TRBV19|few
CASSNDGTAFPGANVLTF
TGTGCCAGTAGTAACGACGGAACGGCCTTTCCTGGGGCCAACGTCCTGACTTTC
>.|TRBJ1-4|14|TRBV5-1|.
CASSAVATNEKLFF
TGCGCCAGCAGTGCAGTTGCAACTAATGAAAAACTGTTTTTT
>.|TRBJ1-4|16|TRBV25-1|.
CASSEGGGLYNEKLFF
TGTGCCAGCAGTGAAGGAGGGGGACTGTATAATGAAAAACTGTTTTTT
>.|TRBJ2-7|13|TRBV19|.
CASSIGTHYEQYF
TGTGCCAGTAGTATTGGGACACACTACGAGCAGTACTTC
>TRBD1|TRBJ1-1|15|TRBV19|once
CASRHGQGANTEAFF
TGTGCCAGTAGACACGGACAGGGGGCGAACACTGAAGCTTTCTTT
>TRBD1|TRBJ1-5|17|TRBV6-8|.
CASSLPGQSRSNQPQHF
TGTGCCAGCAGTCTACCGGGACAGAGCCGTAGCAATCAGCCCCAGCATTTT
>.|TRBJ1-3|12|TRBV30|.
CAWSVSGNTIYF
TGTGCCTGGAGTGTCTCTGGAAACACCATATATTTT
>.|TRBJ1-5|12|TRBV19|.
CASSTPNQPQHF
TGTGCCAGTAGTACCCCCAATCAGCCCCAGCATTTT
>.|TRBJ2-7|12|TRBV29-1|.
CSVGAGSYEQYF
TGCAGCGTTGGCGCAGGCTCCTACGAGCAGTACTTC
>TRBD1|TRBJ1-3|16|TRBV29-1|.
CSVIAGQGFSGNTIYF
TGCAGCGTTATCGCCGGACAGGGTTTCTCTGGAAACACCATATATTTT
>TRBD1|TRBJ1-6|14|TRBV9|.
CATQGRSYNSPLHF
TGTGCCACACAGGGGAGATCCTATAATTCACCCCTCCACTTT
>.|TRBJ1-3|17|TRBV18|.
CASSPWTVPLAGNTIYF
TGTGCCAGCTCACCTTGGACAGTCCCGCTAGCTGGAAACACCATATATTTT
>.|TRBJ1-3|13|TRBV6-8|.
CASSRGSGNTIYF
TGTGCCAGCTCTCGAGGCTCTGGAAACACCATATATTTT
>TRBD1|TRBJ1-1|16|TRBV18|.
CASSPRDREWNTEAFF
TGTGCCAGCTCCCCTAGGGACAGGGAATGGAACACTGAAGCTTTCTTT
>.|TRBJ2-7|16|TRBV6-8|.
CASSKAGSPLSYEQYF
TGTGCCAGCAGTAAGGCAGGGTCACCGCTCTCCTACGAGCAGTACTTC
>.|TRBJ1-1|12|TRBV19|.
CASRDIYTEAFF
TGTGCCAGCCGCGATATTTACACTGAAGCTTTCTTT
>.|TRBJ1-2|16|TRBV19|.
CASTVNTQAPGYGYTF
TGTGCCAGTACCGTTAATACACAGGCGCCGGGCTATGGCTACACCTTC
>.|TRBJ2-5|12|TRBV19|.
CASRGSGETQYF
TGTGCCAGCCGGGGCAGCGGGGAGACCCAGTACTTC
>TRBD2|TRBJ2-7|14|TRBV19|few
CASSRVAGIYEQYF
TGTGCCAGTAGTAGAGTAGCGGGGATCTACGAGCAGTACTTC
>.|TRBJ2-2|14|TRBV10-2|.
CASSEGRTTGELFF
TGCGCCAGCAGTGAAGGCCGAACCACCGGGGAGCTGTTTTTT
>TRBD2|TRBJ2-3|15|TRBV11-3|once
CASSLVAGGTDTQYF
TGTGCCAGCAGCTTGGTGGCGGGGGGGACAGATACGCAGTATTTT
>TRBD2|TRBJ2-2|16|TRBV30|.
CAWSGSGGLLGGELFF
TGTGCCTGGAGTGGTAGCGGGGGCCTCCTCGGCGGGGAGCTGTTTTTT
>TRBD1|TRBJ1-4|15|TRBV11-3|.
CASSQFQGDGEKLFF
TGTGCCAGCAGCCAATTTCAGGGGGATGGGGAAAAACTGTTTTTT
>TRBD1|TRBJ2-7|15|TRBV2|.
CASSAFGQEEYEQYF
TGTGCCAGCAGTGCCTTTGGACAGGAAGAATACGAGCAGTACTTC
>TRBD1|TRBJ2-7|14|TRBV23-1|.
CASSQGTVSYEQYF
TGCGCCAGCAGCCAAGGGACAGTATCCTACGAGCAGTACTTC
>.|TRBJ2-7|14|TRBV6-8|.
CASSYEGDGSEQYF
TGTGCCAGCAGTTACGAGGGGGACGGCTCCGAGCAGTACTTC
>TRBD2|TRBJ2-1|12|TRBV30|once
CAWRGLADEQFF
TGTGCCTGGAGGGGACTAGCCGATGAGCAGTTCTTC
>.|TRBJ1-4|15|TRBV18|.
CASSPRTSTNEKLFF
TGTGCCAGCTCACCACGAACATCAACTAATGAAAAACTGTTTTTT
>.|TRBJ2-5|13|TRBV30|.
CAWSGLVQETQYF
TGTGCCTGGAGTGGACTAGTCCAAGAGACCCAGTACTTC
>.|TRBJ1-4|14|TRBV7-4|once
CASSLYPGNEKLFF
TGTGCCAGCAGCTTATACCCGGGTAATGAAAAACTGTTTTTT
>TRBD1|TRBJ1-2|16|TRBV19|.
CASSIDRDRYNYGYTF
TGTGCCAGTAGTATAGACCGGGACAGGTATAACTATGGCTACACCTTC
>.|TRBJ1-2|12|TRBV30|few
CAWSPTREGYTF
TGTGCCTGGAGTCCAACTAGGGAGGGCTACACCTTC
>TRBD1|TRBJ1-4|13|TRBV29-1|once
CSVDPGQGKLRFF
TGCAGCGTTGACCCCGGACAGGGGAAACTTCGGTTTTTT
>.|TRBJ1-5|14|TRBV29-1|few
CSVVQGYSNQPQHF
TGCAGCGTAGTCCAGGGGTATAGCAATCAGCCCCAGCATTTT
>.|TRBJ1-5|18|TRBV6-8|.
CASSPGQGGVFSNQPQHF
TGTGCCAGCAGCCCTGGACAAGGGGGTGTTTTTTCGAATCAGCCCCAGCATTTT
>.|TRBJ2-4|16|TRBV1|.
CASSQDRLAGKNIQYF
TGCGCCAGCAGCCAAGATAGACTAGCGGGAAAAAACATTCAGTACTTC
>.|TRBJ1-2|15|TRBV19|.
CASSMARVWAYGYTF
TGTGCCAGTAGCATGGCACGAGTTTGGGCGTATGGCTACACTTTC
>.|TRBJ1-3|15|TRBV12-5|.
CASGLVQGSGNTIYF
TGTGCTAGTGGTTTAGTCCAGGGTTCTGGAAACACCATATATTTT
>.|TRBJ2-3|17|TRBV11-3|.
CASSLGHLDSARDTQYF
TGTGCCAGCAGCTTAGGACATTTGGACTCAGCGCGAGATACGCAGTATTTT
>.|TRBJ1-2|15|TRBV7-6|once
CASRWASTSYFGYTF
TGTGCCAGCAGGTGGGCCTCAACCTCGTATTTTGGCTACACCTTC
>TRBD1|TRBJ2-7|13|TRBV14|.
CASNPTGGGEQYF
TGTGCCAGCAACCCGACAGGGGGCGGTGAGCAGTACTTC
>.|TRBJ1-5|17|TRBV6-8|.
CASSYNWVDQGNQPQHF
TGTGCCAGCAGTTACAATTGGGTCGATCAGGGCAATCAGCCCCAGCATTTT
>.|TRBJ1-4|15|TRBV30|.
CAWSTTGETNEKLFF
TGTGCCTGGAGTACGACAGGCGAAACTAATGAAAAACTGTTTTTT
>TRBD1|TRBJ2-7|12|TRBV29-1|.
CSVEGQAYEQYF
TGCAGCGTTGAGGGACAGGCCTACGAGCAGTACTTC
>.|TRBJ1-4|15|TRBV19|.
CASSIIFGGHEKLFF
TGTGCCAGTAGTATAATTTTCGGGGGGCATGAAAAACTGTTTTTT
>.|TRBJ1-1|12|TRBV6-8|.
CASRRTGAGAFF
TGTGCCAGCAGGCGTACAGGTGCTGGGGCTTTCTTT
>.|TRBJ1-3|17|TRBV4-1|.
CASSQEIGRYSGNTIYF
TGCGCCAGCAGCCAAGAGATAGGCAGGTACTCTGGAAACACCATATATTTT
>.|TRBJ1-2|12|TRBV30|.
CAWIGLSFGYTF
TGTGCCTGGATTGGACTGTCCTTTGGCTACACCTTC